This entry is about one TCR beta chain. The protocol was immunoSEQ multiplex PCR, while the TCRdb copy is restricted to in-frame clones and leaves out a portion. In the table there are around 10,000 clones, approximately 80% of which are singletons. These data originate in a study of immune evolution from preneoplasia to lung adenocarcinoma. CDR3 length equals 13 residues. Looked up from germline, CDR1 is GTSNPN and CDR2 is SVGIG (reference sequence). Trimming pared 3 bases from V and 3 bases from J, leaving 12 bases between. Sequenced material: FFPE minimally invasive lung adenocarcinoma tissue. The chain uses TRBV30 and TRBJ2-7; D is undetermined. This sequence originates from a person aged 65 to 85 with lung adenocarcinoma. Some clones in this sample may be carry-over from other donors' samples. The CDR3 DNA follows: TGTGCCTGGAGGGTCAGCCAGTTCTACGAGCAGTACTTC. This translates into CAWRVSQFYEQYF.